What follows describes a single T cell receptor beta chain. The source of the sample is a study of CD8 T cells in Susac syndrome. Controls were healthy donors chosen to match patients in age and sex. The CDR3 runs to 13 residues. V was pared by 4 bases and J by 3 bases, with 10 bases between. Germline assignment: CDR1 SEHNR and CDR2 FQNEAQ (reference sequence). RNA in amounts of about 0.5 to 1 ug was reverse transcribed with random hexamers. TCRdb independently ran MiXCR on the immunoSEQ multiplex PCR reads; one entry per CDR3 protein. The repertoire includes more than 120,000 distinct CDR3 sequences, roughly 95% of them detected once, and 0.065% to 0.1% sits in the top ten.

The sample was CD4+ T cells from PBMCs. The rearrangement uses TRBV7-9 and TRBJ2-7; no firm D call. The sequence was collected from a human donor in good health. CDR3 protein: CASSYLSRYEQYF. The CDR3 DNA reads TGTGCCAGCAGCTATCTCTCCCGCTACGAGCAGTACTTC.